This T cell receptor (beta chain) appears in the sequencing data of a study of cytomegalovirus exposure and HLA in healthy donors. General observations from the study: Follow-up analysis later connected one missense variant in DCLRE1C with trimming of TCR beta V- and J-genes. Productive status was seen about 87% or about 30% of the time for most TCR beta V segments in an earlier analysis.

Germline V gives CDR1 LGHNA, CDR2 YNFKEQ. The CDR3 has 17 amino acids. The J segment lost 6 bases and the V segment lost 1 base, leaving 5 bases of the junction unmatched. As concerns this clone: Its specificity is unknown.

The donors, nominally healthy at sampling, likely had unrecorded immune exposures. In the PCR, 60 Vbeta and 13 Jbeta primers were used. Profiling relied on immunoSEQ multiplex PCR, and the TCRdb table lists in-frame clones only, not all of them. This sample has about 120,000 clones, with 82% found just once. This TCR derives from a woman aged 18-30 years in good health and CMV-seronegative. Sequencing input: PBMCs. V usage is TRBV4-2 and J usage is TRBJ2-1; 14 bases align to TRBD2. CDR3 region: CASSQGPGLAGVNEQFF. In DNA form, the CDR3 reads TGTGCCAGCAGCCAAGGTCCGGGACTAGCGGGAGTCAATGAGCAGTTCTTC.